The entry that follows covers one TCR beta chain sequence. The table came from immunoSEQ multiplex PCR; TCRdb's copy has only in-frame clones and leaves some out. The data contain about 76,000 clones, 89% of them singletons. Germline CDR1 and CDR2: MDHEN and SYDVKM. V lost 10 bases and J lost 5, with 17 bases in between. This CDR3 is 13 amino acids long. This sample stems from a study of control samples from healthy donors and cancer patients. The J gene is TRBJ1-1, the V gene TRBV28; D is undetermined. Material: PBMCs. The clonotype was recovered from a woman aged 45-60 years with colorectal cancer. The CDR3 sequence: CAIPRPGSTEAFF. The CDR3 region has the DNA TGTGCCATCCCACGTCCGGGGAGTACTGAAGCTTTCTTT.